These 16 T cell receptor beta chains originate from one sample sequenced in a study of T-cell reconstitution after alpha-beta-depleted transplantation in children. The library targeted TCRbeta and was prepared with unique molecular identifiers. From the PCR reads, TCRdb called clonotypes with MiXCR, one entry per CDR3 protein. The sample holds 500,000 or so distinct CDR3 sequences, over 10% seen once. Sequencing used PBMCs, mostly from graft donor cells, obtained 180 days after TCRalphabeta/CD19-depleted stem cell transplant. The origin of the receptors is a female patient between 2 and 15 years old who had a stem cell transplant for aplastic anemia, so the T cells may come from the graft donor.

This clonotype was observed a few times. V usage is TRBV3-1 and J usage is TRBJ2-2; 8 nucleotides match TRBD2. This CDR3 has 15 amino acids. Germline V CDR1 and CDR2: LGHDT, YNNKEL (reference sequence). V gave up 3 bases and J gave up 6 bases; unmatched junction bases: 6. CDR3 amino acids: CASSQAPGLAGELFF. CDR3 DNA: TGTGCCAGCAGCCAGGCCCCGGGACTAGCCGGGGAGCTGTTTTTT.

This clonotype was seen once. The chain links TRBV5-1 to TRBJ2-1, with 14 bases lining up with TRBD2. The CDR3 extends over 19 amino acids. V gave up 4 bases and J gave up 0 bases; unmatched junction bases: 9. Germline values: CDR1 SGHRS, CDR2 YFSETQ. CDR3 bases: TGCGCCAGCAGCATCCCGGGACTAGCGGGAGTGAGCTCCTACAATGAGCAGTTCTTC. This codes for CASSIPGLAGVSSYNEQFF. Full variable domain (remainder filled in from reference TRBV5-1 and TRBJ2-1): KAGVTQTPRYLIKTRGQQVTLSCSPISGHRSVSWYQQTPGQGLQFLFEYFSETQRNKGNFPGRFSGRQFSNSRSEMNVSTLELGDSALYLCASSIPGLAGVSSYNEQFFGPGTRLTVL.

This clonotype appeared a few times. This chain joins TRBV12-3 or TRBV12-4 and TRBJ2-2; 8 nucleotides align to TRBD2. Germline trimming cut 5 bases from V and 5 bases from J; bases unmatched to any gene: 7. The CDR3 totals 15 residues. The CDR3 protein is CASSPSGSWTGELFF. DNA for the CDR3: TGTGCCAGCAGTCCCAGCGGGAGTTGGACCGGGGAGCTGTTTTTT.

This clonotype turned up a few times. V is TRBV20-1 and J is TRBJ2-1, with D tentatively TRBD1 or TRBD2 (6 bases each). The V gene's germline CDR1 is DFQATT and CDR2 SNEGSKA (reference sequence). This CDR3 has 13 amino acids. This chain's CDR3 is CRPLGGGYNEQFF. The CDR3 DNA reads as TGCAGACCCCTCGGAGGGGGTTACAATGAGCAGTTCTTC.

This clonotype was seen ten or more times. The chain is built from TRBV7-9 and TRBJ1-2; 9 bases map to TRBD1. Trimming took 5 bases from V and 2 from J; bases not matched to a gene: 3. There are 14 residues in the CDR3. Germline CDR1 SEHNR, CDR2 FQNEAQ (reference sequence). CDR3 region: CASSPGQGNYGYTF. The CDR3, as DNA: TGTGCCAGCAGCCCCGGACAGGGGAACTATGGCTACACCTTC.

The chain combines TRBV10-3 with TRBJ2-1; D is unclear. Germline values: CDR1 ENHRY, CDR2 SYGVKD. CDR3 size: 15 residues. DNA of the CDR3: TGTGGCACCAGTGATTTGTATTTAGCAGGCAATGAGCAGTTCTTC. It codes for CGTSDLYLAGNEQFF.

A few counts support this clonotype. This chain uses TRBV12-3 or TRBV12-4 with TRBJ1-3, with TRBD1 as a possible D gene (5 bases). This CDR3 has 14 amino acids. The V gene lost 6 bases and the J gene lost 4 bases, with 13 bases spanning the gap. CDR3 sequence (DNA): TGTGCCAGCAGCGCCCCAAACAGGGGAAACACCATATATTTT. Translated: CASSAPNRGNTIYF.

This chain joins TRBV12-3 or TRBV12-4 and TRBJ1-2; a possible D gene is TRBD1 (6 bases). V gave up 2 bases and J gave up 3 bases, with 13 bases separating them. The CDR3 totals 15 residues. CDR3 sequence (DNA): TGTGCCAGCAGTTTATGGGGGGCCGACGACTATGGCTACACCTTC. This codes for CASSLWGADDYGYTF.

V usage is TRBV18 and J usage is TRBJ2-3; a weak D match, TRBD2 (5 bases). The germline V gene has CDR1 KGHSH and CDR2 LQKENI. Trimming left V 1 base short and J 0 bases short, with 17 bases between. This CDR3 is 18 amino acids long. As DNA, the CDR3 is TGTGCCAGCTCACCACTGATCGGGATGACCTCTAGCACAGATACGCAGTATTTT. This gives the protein CASSPLIGMTSSTDTQYF.

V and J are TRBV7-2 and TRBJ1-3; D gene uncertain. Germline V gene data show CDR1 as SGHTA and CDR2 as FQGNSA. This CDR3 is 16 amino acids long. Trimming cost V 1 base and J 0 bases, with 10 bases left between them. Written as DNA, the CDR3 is TGTGCCAGCAGCTTAGGGTCGGTCCTCTCTGGAAACACCATATATTTT. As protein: CASSLGSVLSGNTIYF.

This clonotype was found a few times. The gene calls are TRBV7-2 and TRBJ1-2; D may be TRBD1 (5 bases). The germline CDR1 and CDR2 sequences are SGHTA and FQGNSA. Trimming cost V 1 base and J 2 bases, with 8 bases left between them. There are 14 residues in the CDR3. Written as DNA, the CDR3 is TGTGCCAGCAGCTTAGTTGAGGGGAACTATGGCTACACCTTC. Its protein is CASSLVEGNYGYTF.

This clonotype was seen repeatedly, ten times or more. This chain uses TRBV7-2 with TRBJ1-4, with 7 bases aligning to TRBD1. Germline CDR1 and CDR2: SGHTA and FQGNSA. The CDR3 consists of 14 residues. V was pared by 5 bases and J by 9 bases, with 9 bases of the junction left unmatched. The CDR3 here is CASSQGTARQKLFF. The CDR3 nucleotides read TGTGCCAGCAGCCAAGGGACAGCTCGTCAAAAACTGTTTTTT. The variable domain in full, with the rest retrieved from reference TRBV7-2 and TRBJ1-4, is GAGVSQSPSNKVTEKGKDVELRCDPISGHTALYWYRQSLGQGLEFLIYFQGNSAPDKSGLPSDRFSAERTGGSVSTLTIQRTQQEDSAVYLCASSQGTARQKLFFGSGTQLSVL.

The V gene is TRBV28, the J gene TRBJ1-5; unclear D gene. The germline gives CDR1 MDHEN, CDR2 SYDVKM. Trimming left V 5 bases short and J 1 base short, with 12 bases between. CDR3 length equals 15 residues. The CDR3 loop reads CASSIIPGSNQPQHF. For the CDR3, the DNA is TGTGCCAGCAGTATAATCCCCGGGAGCAATCAGCCCCAGCATTTT.

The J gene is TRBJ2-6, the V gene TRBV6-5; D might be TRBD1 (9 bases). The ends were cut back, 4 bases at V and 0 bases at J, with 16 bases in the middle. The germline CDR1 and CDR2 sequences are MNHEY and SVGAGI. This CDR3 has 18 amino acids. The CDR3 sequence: CASSCSGTGSSGANVLTF. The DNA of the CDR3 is TGTGCCAGCAGTTGTAGCGGGACAGGGAGCTCTGGGGCCAACGTCCTGACTTTC.

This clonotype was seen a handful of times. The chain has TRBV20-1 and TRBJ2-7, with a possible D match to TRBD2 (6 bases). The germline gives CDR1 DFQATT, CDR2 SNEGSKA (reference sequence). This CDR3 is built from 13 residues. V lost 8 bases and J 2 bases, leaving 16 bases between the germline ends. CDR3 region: CSFPGGLTYEQYF. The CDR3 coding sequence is TGCAGTTTCCCTGGGGGGTTAACCTACGAGCAGTACTTC.

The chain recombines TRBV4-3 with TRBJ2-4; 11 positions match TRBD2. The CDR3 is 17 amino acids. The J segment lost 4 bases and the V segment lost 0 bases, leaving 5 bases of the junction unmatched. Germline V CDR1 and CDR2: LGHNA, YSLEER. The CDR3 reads CASSQDTSGRLKNIQYF. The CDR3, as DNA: TGCGCCAGCAGCCAAGATACTAGCGGGAGACTAAAAAACATTCAGTACTTC.